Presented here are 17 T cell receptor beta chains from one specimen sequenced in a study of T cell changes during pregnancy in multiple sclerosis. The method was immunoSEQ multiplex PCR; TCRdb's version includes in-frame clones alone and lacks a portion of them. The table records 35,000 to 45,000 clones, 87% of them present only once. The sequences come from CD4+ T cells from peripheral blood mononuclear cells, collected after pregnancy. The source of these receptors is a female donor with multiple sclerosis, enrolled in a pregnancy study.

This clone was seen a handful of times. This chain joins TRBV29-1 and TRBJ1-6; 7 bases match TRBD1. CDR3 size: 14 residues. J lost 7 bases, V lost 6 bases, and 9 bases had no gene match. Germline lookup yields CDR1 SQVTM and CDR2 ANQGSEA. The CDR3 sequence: CSVSAGGKNSPLHF. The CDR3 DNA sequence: TGCAGCGTCTCAGCAGGGGGTAAAAATTCACCCCTCCACTTT.

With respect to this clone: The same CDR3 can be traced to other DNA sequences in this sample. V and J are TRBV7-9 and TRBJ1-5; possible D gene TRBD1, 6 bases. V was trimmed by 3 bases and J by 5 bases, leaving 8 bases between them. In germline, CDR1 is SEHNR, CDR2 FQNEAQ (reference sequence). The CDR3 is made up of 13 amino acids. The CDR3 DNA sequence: TGTGCCAGCAGCTTGGACAGCTATCAGCCCCAGCATTTT. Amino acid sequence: CASSLDSYQPQHF.

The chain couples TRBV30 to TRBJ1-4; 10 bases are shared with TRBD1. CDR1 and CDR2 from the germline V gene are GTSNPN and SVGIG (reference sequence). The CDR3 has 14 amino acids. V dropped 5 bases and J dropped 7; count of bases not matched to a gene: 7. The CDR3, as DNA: TGTGCCTGGGACCGGGGACAGGGGTCTGAAAAACTGTTTTTT. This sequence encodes CAWDRGQGSEKLFF.

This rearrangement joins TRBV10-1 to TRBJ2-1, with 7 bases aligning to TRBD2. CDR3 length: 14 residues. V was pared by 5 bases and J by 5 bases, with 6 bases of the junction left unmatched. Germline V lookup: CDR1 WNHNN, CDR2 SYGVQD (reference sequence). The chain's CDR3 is CASSSGDEDNEQFF. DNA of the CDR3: TGCGCCAGCAGTAGCGGGGACGAGGACAATGAGCAGTTCTTC.

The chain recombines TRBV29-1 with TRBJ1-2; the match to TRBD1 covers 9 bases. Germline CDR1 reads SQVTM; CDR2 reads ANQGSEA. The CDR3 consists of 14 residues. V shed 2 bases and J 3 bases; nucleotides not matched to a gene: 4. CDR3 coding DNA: TGCAGCGTTGAAAGACAGGGGGTCGACTATGGCTACACCTTC. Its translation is CSVERQGVDYGYTF.

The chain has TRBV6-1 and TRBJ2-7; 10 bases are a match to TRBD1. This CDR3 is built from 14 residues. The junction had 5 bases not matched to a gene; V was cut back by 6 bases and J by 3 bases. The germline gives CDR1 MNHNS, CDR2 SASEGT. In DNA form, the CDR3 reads TGTGCCAGCAGCGAGCGGGACAGGGGCTACGAGCAGTACTTC. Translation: CASSERDRGYEQYF.

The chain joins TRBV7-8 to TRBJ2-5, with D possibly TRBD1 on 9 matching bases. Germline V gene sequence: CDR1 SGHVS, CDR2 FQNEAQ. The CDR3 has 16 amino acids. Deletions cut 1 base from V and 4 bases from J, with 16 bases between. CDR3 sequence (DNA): TGTGCCAGCAGCTTAGATAGCGGGACAGGGCCAGAGACCCAGTACTTC. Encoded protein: CASSLDSGTGPETQYF.

The CDR3 loop is CASSLVAGEYNEQFF. DNA for the CDR3: TGTGCCAGCAGCTTAGTTGCGGGGGAATACAATGAGCAGTTCTTC. This chain links TRBV7-2 with TRBJ2-1; TRBD2 agrees at 7 bases. The junction had 4 bases not matched to a gene; V was cut back by 1 base and J by 4 bases. CDR1 is SGHTA and CDR2 is FQGNSA in the germline V gene. CDR3 length: 15 amino acids.

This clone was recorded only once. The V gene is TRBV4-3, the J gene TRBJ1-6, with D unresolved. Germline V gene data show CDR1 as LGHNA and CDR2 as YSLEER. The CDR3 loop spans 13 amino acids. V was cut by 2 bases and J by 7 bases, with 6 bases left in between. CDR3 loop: CASSQRQNSPLHF. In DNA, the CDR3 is TGCGCCAGCAGCCAACGTCAGAATTCACCCCTCCACTTT.

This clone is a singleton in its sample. Written as DNA, the CDR3 is TGTGCCAGCAGCTTGGAGAGGGCTGGTGAGCAGTTCTTC. Encoded protein: CASSLERAGEQFF. The gene calls are TRBV7-2 and TRBJ2-1; a weak D match, TRBD2 (5 bases). CDR1 is SGHTA, CDR2 FQGNSA, per germline. The V gene lost 3 bases and the J gene lost 9 bases, with 12 bases spanning the gap. The length of the CDR3 is 13 residues.

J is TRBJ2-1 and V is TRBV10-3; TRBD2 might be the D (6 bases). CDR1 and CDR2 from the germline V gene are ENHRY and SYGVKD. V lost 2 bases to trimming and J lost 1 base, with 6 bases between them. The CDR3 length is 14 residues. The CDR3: CAISESGSYNEQFF. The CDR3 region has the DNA TGTGCCATCAGTGAGAGCGGGTCCTACAATGAGCAGTTCTTC.

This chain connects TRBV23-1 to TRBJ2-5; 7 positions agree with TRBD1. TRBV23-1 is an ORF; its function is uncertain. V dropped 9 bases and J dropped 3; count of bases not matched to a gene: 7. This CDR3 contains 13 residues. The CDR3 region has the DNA TGCGCCAGATACGCCGGGACAGAAGAGACCCAGTACTTC. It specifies CARYAGTEETQYF.

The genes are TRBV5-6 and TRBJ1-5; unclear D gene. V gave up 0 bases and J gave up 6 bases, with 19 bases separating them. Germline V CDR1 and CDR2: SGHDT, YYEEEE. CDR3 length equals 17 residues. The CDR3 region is CASSLGRGQFGSQPQHF. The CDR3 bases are TGTGCCAGCAGCTTGGGGAGAGGGCAATTTGGCTCTCAGCCCCAGCATTTT.

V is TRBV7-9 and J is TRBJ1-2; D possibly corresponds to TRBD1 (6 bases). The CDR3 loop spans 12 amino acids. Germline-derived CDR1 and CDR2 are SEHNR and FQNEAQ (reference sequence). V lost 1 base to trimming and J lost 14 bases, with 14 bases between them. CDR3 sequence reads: CASSLGDHRGTF. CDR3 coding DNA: TGTGCCAGCAGCTTAGGGGACCATAGGGGGACCTTC.

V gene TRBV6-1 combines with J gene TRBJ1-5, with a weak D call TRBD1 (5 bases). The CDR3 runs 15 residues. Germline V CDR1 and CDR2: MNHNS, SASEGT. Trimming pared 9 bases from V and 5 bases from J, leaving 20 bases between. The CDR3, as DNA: TGTGCCAGTAGAATGGCCGCGGGGGACCATCAGCCCCAGCATTTT. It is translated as CASRMAAGDHQPQHF.

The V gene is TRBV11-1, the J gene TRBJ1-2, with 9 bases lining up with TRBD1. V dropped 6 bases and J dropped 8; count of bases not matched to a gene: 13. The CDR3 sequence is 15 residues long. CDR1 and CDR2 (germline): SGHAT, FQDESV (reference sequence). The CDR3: CASSRNTGGPGGYTF. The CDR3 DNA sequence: TGTGCCAGCAGTCGAAACACAGGGGGCCCTGGGGGCTACACCTTC.

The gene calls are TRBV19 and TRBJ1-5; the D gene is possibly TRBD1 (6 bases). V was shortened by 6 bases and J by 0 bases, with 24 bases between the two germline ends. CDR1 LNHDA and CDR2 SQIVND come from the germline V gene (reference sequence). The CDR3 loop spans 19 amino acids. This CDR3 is CASRTQGPLDFYSNQPQHF. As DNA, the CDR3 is TGTGCCAGTAGAACTCAGGGGCCCCTAGACTTCTATAGCAATCAGCCCCAGCATTTT.